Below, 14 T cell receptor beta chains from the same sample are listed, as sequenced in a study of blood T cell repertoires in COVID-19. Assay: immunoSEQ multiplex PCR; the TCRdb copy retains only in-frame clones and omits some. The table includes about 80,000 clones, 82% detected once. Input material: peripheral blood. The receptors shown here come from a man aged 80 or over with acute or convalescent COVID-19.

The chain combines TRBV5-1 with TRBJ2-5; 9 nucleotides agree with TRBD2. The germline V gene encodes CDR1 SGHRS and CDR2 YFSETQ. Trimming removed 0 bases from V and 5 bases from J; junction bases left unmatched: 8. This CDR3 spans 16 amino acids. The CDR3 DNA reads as TGCGCCAGCAGCTTGGTCGGCGGGGGGGCTCGGGAGACCCAGTACTTC. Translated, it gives CASSLVGGGARETQYF.

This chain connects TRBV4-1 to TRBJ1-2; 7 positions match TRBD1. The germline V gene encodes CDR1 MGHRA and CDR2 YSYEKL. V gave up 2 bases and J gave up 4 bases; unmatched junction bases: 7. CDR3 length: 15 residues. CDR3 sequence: CASSQRPGQVYGYTF. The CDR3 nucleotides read TGCGCCAGCAGCCAAAGGCCCGGACAGGTCTATGGCTACACCTTC.

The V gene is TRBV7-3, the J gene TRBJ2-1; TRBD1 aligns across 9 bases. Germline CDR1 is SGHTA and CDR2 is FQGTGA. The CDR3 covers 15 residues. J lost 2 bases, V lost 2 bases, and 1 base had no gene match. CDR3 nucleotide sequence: TGTGCCAGCAGCTTAGACAGGGGGGCCTACAATGAGCAGTTCTTC. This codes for CASSLDRGAYNEQFF.

The CDR3 bases are TGTGCCAGCAGCCAGGGACAGACCACCGGGGAGCTGTTTTTT. Translation: CASSQGQTTGELFF. This chain connects TRBV5-4 to TRBJ2-2, with 7 bases aligning to TRBD1. The CDR3 has 14 residues. Germline trimming cut 4 bases from V and 4 bases from J; bases unmatched to any gene: 4. Germline V gene data show CDR1 as SGHNT and CDR2 as YYREEE (reference sequence).

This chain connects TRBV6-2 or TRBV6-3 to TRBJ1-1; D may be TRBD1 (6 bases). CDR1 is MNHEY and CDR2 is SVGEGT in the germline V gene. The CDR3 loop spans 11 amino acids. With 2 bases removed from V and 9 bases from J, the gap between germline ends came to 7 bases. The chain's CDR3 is CASSYQGKAFF. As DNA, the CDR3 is TGTGCCAGCAGTTACCAGGGGAAAGCTTTCTTT.

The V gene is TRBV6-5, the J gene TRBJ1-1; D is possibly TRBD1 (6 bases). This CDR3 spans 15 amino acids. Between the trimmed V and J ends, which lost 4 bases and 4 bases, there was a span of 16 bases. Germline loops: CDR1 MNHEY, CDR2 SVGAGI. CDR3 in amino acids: CASSFNNRASTEAFF. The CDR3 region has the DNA TGTGCCAGCAGTTTTAACAACAGGGCAAGCACTGAAGCTTTCTTT.

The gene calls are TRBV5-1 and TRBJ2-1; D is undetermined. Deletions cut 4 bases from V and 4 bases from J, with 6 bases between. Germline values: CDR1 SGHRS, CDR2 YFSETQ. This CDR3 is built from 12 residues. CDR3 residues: CASSAQYNEQFF. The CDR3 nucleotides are TGCGCCAGCAGCGCCCAGTACAATGAGCAGTTCTTC.

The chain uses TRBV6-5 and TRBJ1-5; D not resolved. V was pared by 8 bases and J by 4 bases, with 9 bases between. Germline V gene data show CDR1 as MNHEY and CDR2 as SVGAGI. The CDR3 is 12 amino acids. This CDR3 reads CASRSGNQPQHF. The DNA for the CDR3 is TGTGCCAGCCGTTCGGGAAATCAGCCCCAGCATTTT.

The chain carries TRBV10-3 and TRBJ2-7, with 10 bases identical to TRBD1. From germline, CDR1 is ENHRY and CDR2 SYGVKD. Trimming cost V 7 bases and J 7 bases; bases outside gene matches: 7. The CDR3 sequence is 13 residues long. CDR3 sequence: CAINRDRGEEQYF. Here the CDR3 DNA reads TGTGCCATCAACCGGGACAGGGGTGAAGAGCAGTACTTC.

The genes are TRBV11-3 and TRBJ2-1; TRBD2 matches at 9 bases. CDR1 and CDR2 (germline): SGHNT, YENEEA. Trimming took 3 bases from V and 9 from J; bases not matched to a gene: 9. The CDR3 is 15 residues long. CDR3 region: CASSFERGVRGEQFF. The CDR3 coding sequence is TGTGCCAGCAGCTTCGAGCGGGGGGTCCGTGGTGAGCAGTTCTTC.

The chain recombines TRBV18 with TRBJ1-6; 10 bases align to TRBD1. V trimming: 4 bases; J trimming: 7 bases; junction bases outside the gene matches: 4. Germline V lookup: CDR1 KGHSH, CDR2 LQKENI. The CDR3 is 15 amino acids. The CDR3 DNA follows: TGTGCCAGCTCACTCTCGGACAGGGGGAATTCACCCCTCCACTTT. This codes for CASSLSDRGNSPLHF. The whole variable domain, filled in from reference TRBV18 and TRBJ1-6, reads NAGVMQNPRHLVRRRGQEARLRCSPMKGHSHVYWYRQLPEEGLKFMVYLQKENIIDESGMPKERFSAEFPKEGPSILRIQQVVRGDSAAYFCASSLSDRGNSPLHFGNGTRLTVT.

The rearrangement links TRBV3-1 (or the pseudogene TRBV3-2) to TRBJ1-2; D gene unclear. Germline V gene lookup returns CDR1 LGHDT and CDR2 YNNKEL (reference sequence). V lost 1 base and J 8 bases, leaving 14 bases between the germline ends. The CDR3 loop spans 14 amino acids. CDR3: CASSQGGQSWGYTF. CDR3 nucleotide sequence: TGTGCCAGCAGCCAAGGAGGGCAAAGTTGGGGCTACACCTTC.

In nucleotides, the CDR3 is TGCAGCGTGACAGGGGGCGACACCGGGGAGCTGTTTTTT. It yields the protein CSVTGGDTGELFF. The V gene is TRBV29-1, the J gene TRBJ2-2, with 10 positions matching TRBD1. The length of the CDR3 is 13 residues. Trimming at V came to 6 bases and at J to 3 bases, leaving 1 base not matched to a gene. Per germline, CDR1 SQVTM and CDR2 ANQGSEA.

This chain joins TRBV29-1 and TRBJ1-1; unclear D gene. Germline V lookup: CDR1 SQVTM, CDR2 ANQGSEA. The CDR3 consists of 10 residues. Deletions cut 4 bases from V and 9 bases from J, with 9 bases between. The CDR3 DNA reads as TGCAGCGTTGTCGAGAAAAAAGCTTTCTTT. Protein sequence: CSVVEKKAFF.